The rows below give T cell receptor beta chains drawn from one sample of a study of cytomegalovirus exposure and HLA in healthy donors. The protocol was immunoSEQ multiplex PCR, while the TCRdb copy is restricted to in-frame clones and leaves out a portion. This table holds roughly 100,000 clones, around 61% found once. The sequenced material came from PBMCs. The receptors shown here come from a woman between 50 and 59 years old in good health and CMV-seronegative. Both conserved end residues are part of each CDR3. The order of the fields is clone size, V gene, D gene, J gene, CDR3 protein, CDR3 DNA. D genes are given only for firm matches. Rows give clone size only sometimes, using once, few, many, or a class for an expanded clone.

>-|TRBV4-3|TRBD1|TRBJ1-2
CASSQDPGQGGNYGYTF
TGCGCCAGCAGCCAAGATCCCGGACAGGGGGGTAACTATGGCTACACCTTC
>-|TRBV4-1|-|TRBJ1-1
CASSQKRDWNTEAFF
TGCGCCAGCAGCCAAAAAAGGGACTGGAACACTGAAGCTTTCTTT
>once|TRBV28|-|TRBJ2-7
CASSSGPYEQYF
TGTGCCAGCAGTAGCGGCCCCTACGAGCAGTACTTC
>-|TRBV2|TRBD2|TRBJ2-7
CASTTWDRRRLAGGDGYEQYF
TGTGCCAGCACAACCTGGGACAGGCGTCGACTAGCGGGAGGTGATGGCTACGAGCAGTACTTC
>-|TRBV18|TRBD1|TRBJ2-7
CASSPGSGDSYEQYF
TGTGCCAGCTCACCCGGGTCAGGGGACAGCTACGAGCAGTACTTC
>-|TRBV28|TRBD1|TRBJ2-2
CASRTGENTGELFF
TGTGCCAGCAGGACAGGGGAGAACACCGGGGAGCTGTTTTTT
>few|TRBV7-9|TRBD1|TRBJ2-7
CASGGQGEYEQYF
TGTGCCAGCGGGGGACAGGGTGAGTACGAGCAGTACTTC
>-|TRBV5-1|-|TRBJ2-3
CASSSDWGVPDTQYF
TGCGCCAGCAGTTCGGACTGGGGGGTCCCAGATACGCAGTATTTT
>-|TRBV7-6|TRBD1|TRBJ2-2
CASSRDRTATGELFF
TGTGCCAGCAGCCGGGACAGGACAGCCACCGGGGAGCTGTTTTTT
>-|TRBV25-1|-|TRBJ2-3
CASSRRGGRVWDTQYF
TGTGCCAGCAGTCGAAGGGGGGGTCGCGTCTGGGATACGCAGTATTTT
>-|TRBV5-6|-|TRBJ2-7
CASSTGTPLNEQYF
TGTGCCAGCAGCACCGGGACTCCCTTGAACGAGCAGTACTTC
>few|TRBV5-1|TRBD2|TRBJ2-3
CASSLGYTGLAGGTDTQYF
TGCGCCAGCAGCTTGGGTTATACGGGACTAGCGGGGGGTACGGATACGCAGTATTTT
>-|TRBV2|TRBD1|TRBJ1-1
CASPPGQGAGEAFF
TGTGCCAGCCCACCGGGACAGGGAGCTGGTGAAGCTTTCTTT
>-|TRBV5-6|TRBD1|TRBJ2-7
CASSLGQQGAGEQYF
TGTGCCAGCAGCTTGGGACAACAGGGGGCAGGGGAGCAGTACTTC
>few|TRBV5-4|TRBD2|TRBJ2-1
CASSLALAGVRSYNEQFF
TGTGCCAGCAGCTTGGCTCTAGCGGGGGTCCGCTCCTACAATGAGCAGTTCTTC
>-|TRBV11-1|-|TRBJ2-7
CASSIRIHEQYF
TGTGCCAGCAGCATCCGTATCCACGAGCAGTACTTC
>-|TRBV7-8|-|TRBJ2-7
CASSLAAGGYEQYF
TGTGCCAGCAGCTTAGCGGCAGGAGGCTACGAGCAGTACTTC
>-|TRBV7-8|TRBD1|TRBJ1-1
CASSLVQGETEAFF
TGTGCCAGCAGCTTAGTCCAGGGGGAAACTGAAGCTTTCTTT
>-|TRBV6-1|TRBD1|TRBJ2-5
CASRRQGQETQYF
TGTGCCAGCAGAAGACAGGGCCAAGAGACCCAGTACTTC
>once|TRBV5-4|-|TRBJ2-1
CASSFPHVDEQFF
TGTGCCAGCAGCTTCCCACACGTGGATGAGCAGTTCTTC
>once|TRBV28|-|TRBJ2-2
CASRVGVTGELFF
TGTGCCAGCAGGGTAGGGGTCACCGGGGAGCTGTTTTTT
>-|TRBV28|-|TRBJ1-2
CATYPEGRGYGYTF
TGTGCCACCTACCCGGAGGGTAGAGGGTATGGCTACACCTTC
>-|TRBV29-1|-|TRBJ1-1
CSVEGQLNTEAFF
TGCAGCGTTGAAGGGCAGTTGAACACTGAAGCTTTCTTT
>-|TRBV10-3|-|TRBJ1-2
CAISEGGLDYGYTF
TGTGCCATCAGTGAAGGGGGTCTGGACTATGGCTACACCTTC
>-|TRBV4-1|-|TRBJ1-1
CASSHRIYVNTEAFF
TGCGCCAGCAGCCACAGGATCTACGTGAACACTGAAGCTTTCTTT
>-|TRBV10-3|TRBD1|TRBJ2-5
CAISYQGAGETQYF
TGTGCCATCAGTTACCAGGGGGCCGGGGAGACCCAGTACTTC
>-|TRBV5-1|TRBD2|TRBJ2-2
CASSFASRGANTGELFF
TGCGCCAGCAGCTTTGCCAGCCGGGGGGCGAACACCGGGGAGCTGTTTTTT
>-|TRBV27|-|TRBJ2-3
CASSLRPPGVAIRDTQYF
TGTGCCAGCAGTTTAAGGCCTCCAGGGGTAGCGATAAGAGATACGCAGTATTTT
>-|TRBV18|TRBD1|TRBJ1-2
CASSPRDSENYGYTF
TGTGCCAGCTCACCACGGGACAGCGAAAACTATGGCTACACCTTC
>-|TRBV6-5|-|TRBJ1-1
CASSPRDSNTEAFF
TGTGCCAGCAGTCCGAGGGACTCGAACACTGAAGCTTTCTTT
>-|TRBV18|-|TRBJ2-3
CASLRASTDTQYF
TGTGCCAGCTTGAGGGCGAGCACAGATACGCAGTATTTT
>-|TRBV28|-|TRBJ1-1
CASSHGGENTEAFF
TGTGCCAGCAGCCACGGGGGGGAGAACACTGAAGCTTTCTTT
>-|TRBV28|-|TRBJ2-7
CASREGAVSYEQYF
TGTGCCAGCAGGGAAGGAGCGGTATCCTACGAGCAGTACTTC
>-|TRBV19|TRBD2|TRBJ2-7
CASSISTSGKGEQYF
TGTGCCAGTAGTATATCAACTAGCGGGAAAGGCGAGCAGTACTTC
>once|TRBV19|TRBD1|TRBJ2-1
CASSIGQGVLGEQFF
TGTGCCAGTAGTATAGGACAGGGGGTACTTGGTGAGCAGTTCTTC
>-|TRBV6-5|TRBD1|TRBJ1-1
CASSLPGQGYTEAFF
TGTGCCAGCAGTTTGCCGGGACAGGGATACACTGAAGCTTTCTTT
>once|TRBV5-6|-|TRBJ1-2
CASSPTGTPYGYTF
TGTGCCAGCAGCCCAACCGGGACACCATATGGCTACACCTTC
>-|TRBV5-6|TRBD2|TRBJ2-2
CAAFRFGAGAAAGELFF
TGTGCCGCCTTTCGGTTTGGGGCGGGAGCTGCGGCCGGGGAGCTGTTTTTT
>once|TRBV2|-|TRBJ2-6
CASRGYSSGTNVLTF
TGTGCCAGCCGGGGGTATTCTAGTGGGACCAACGTCCTGACTTTC
>-|TRBV7-9|TRBD1|TRBJ1-1
CASSLTGGRDTEAFF
TGTGCCAGCAGCCTCACAGGGGGCCGGGACACTGAAGCTTTCTTT
>-|TRBV21-1|-|TRBJ2-2
CASSKGEAGQGITGELFF
TGTGCCAGCAGCAAAGGAGAAGCGGGACAGGGGATCACCGGGGAGCTGTTTTTT
>-|TRBV28|TRBD1|TRBJ2-6
CASSSGGTGANVLTF
TGTGCCAGCAGTTCAGGGGGTACTGGGGCCAACGTCCTGACTTTC
>-|TRBV14|TRBD1|TRBJ1-4
CASSHDRVGEGLFF
TGTGCCAGCAGCCACGACAGGGTCGGAGAGGGACTGTTTTTT
>-|TRBV9|TRBD2|TRBJ2-3
CASSARRQGNTSTSGPTDTQYF
TGTGCCAGCAGCGCGCGGAGGCAGGGGAATACTTCTACTAGCGGACCCACAGATACGCAGTATTTT
>-|TRBV10-3|-|TRBJ1-5
CAISESTGPLNQPQHF
TGTGCCATCAGTGAGTCTACAGGGCCCCTAAATCAGCCCCAGCATTTT
>few|TRBV7-2|TRBD1|TRBJ2-1
CASSQARSQGVSSYNEQFF
TGTGCCAGCAGCCAAGCGCGATCGCAGGGGGTTAGCTCCTACAATGAGCAGTTCTTC
>-|TRBV5-4|-|TRBJ1-5
CASSLDSAAHQPQHF
TGTGCCAGCAGCTTGGATTCGGCAGCGCATCAGCCCCAGCATTTT
>-|TRBV7-9|-|TRBJ1-2
CASSRTGMTNYGYTF
TGTGCCAGCAGCAGAACGGGGATGACTAACTATGGCTACACCTTC